Listed below are T cell receptor beta chains from one sample, sequenced in a study of CD8+CD57+ T cells in acquired aplastic anemia. MiXCR was run by TCRdb on the reads, yielding one entry per CDR3 protein. This sample carries under 500,000 distinct CDR3 sequences, about a third of them seen once, and the ten largest clones take 0.82%. The source material was sorted CD4+, CD8+, or CD8+CD57+ T cells (not recorded which) from PBMCs. Receptor source: a human donor with aplastic anemia. Each CDR3 is given with its conserved first and last residue. Fields, in order: V gene, D gene, J gene, clone size, CDR3 DNA, CDR3 protein. A D gene is named only where the DNA matches it firmly. Clone size is not always given. Where it is, it says once, few, many or a class for expanded clones.

V gene: TRBV10-3; D gene: -; J gene: TRBJ1-6; clone size: many; CDR3 DNA: TGTGCCATCAGTGACCTACGGCTGTCAGGGGAGACCTATAATTCACCCCTCCACTTT; CDR3 protein: CAISDLRLSGETYNSPLHF
V gene: TRBV11-2; D gene: -; J gene: TRBJ2-2; clone size: -; CDR3 DNA: TGTGCCAGCAGCATCGCTTCTTGGCGAACCGGGGAGCTGTTTTTT; CDR3 protein: CASSIASWRTGELFF
V gene: TRBV7-3; D gene: -; J gene: TRBJ2-2; clone size: -; CDR3 DNA: TGTGCCAGCAGCTCAAAGGGACCGGCCGGGGAGCTGTTTTTT; CDR3 protein: CASSSKGPAGELFF
V gene: TRBV2; D gene: TRBD1; J gene: TRBJ1-1; clone size: -; CDR3 DNA: TGTGCCAGCAGGAACAGACAGGGCGTGGACACTGAAGCTTTCTTT; CDR3 protein: CASRNRQGVDTEAFF
V gene: TRBV20-1; D gene: -; J gene: TRBJ2-1; clone size: many; CDR3 DNA: TGCAGTGCTAGATCACCGGGGCTCAATGAGCAGTTCTTC; CDR3 protein: CSARSPGLNEQFF
V gene: TRBV7-2; D gene: -; J gene: TRBJ2-7; clone size: few; CDR3 DNA: TGTGCCAGCAGCTTATCCAGGGGTCGCGAGCAGTACTTC; CDR3 protein: CASSLSRGREQYF
V gene: TRBV5-1; D gene: -; J gene: TRBJ1-2; clone size: few; CDR3 DNA: TGCGCCAGCAGTTTTGACAGGCATGGCTACACCTTC; CDR3 protein: CASSFDRHGYTF
V gene: TRBV2; D gene: TRBD1; J gene: TRBJ1-5; clone size: many; CDR3 DNA: TGTGCCAGCAGAGACAGGGATGTAGGGCAGCCCCAGCATTTT; CDR3 protein: CASRDRDVGQPQHF
V gene: TRBV25-1; D gene: -; J gene: TRBJ1-6; clone size: few; CDR3 DNA: TGTGCCAGCAGTGGGACAGTAAATTCACCCCTCCACTTT; CDR3 protein: CASSGTVNSPLHF
V gene: TRBV7-2; D gene: TRBD2; J gene: TRBJ2-5; clone size: -; CDR3 DNA: TGTGCCAGCAGCTTCGGACTAGCCGAAGAGACCCAGTACTTC; CDR3 protein: CASSFGLAEETQYF
V gene: TRBV11-2; D gene: TRBD1; J gene: TRBJ2-3; clone size: few; CDR3 DNA: TGTGCCAGCAGCTTATTGGGCAGGGGGCGACCAGATACGCAGTATTTT; CDR3 protein: CASSLLGRGRPDTQYF
V gene: TRBV20-1; D gene: -; J gene: TRBJ1-2; clone size: -; CDR3 DNA: TGCGGTGCTAACTACGAGCAGGGGAGCTATGGCTACACCTTC; CDR3 protein: CGANYEQGSYGYTF
V gene: TRBV5-4; D gene: TRBD1; J gene: TRBJ1-1; clone size: -; CDR3 DNA: TGTGCCAGCAGCTTGAACCGATTGCCGGGACAGGGGGCGCGAAGTCCTGAAGCTTTCTTT; CDR3 protein: CASSLNRLPGQGARSPEAFF
V gene: TRBV20-1; D gene: TRBD2; J gene: TRBJ2-5; clone size: many; CDR3 DNA: TGCAGTGCGAGCGGGGGTCAAGAGACCCAGTACTTC; CDR3 protein: CSASGGQETQYF
V gene: TRBV9; D gene: -; J gene: TRBJ1-1; clone size: -; CDR3 DNA: TGTGCCAGCAGCGCCCAGGGAGAGAACACTGAAGCTTTCTTT; CDR3 protein: CASSAQGENTEAFF
V gene: TRBV20-1; D gene: TRBD2; J gene: TRBJ2-3; clone size: few; CDR3 DNA: TGCAGTGCTAGTGCGGGAGGGACAGATACGCAGTATTTT; CDR3 protein: CSASAGGTDTQYF
V gene: TRBV2; D gene: -; J gene: TRBJ1-5; clone size: -; CDR3 DNA: TGTGCCAGCAGAGACAGTCTCCTTCAGCCCCAGCATTTT; CDR3 protein: CASRDSLLQPQHF
V gene: TRBV2; D gene: -; J gene: TRBJ1-6; clone size: -; CDR3 DNA: TGTGCCAGCCGGAGGGAAGGGGGCTCCTATAATTCACCCCTCCACTTT; CDR3 protein: CASRREGGSYNSPLHF
V gene: TRBV12-3/TRBV12-4; D gene: TRBD2; J gene: TRBJ2-1; clone size: -; CDR3 DNA: TGTGCCAGCAGTTTAGTTCGGGGGGTTAATGAGCAGTTCTTC; CDR3 protein: CASSLVRGVNEQFF
V gene: TRBV12-5; D gene: -; J gene: TRBJ1-3; clone size: -; CDR3 DNA: TGTGCTAGTGGCAGCGGGACTTCCTCTGGAAACACCATATATTTT; CDR3 protein: CASGSGTSSGNTIYF
V gene: TRBV19; D gene: -; J gene: TRBJ2-7; clone size: many; CDR3 DNA: TGTGCCAGTAGACCTAACCGCGGGACCTACGAGCAGTACTTC; CDR3 protein: CASRPNRGTYEQYF
V gene: TRBV30; D gene: TRBD1; J gene: TRBJ1-1; clone size: -; CDR3 DNA: TGTGCCTCCCTATCTCAGGGGGGCGTAAACACTGAAGCTTTCTTT; CDR3 protein: CASLSQGGVNTEAFF
V gene: TRBV7-9; D gene: -; J gene: TRBJ2-5; clone size: many; CDR3 DNA: TGTGCCAGCAGCTTAGCGTCTACTCAAGAGACCCAGTACTTC; CDR3 protein: CASSLASTQETQYF
V gene: TRBV11-2; D gene: -; J gene: TRBJ2-7; clone size: -; CDR3 DNA: TGTGCCAGCAGCTCCCTTTCGGGGGGCAGGGGAGGCGAGCAGTACTTC; CDR3 protein: CASSSLSGGRGGEQYF
V gene: TRBV7-2; D gene: -; J gene: TRBJ2-7; clone size: few; CDR3 DNA: TGTGCCAGCAGCACCCAACTCTACGAGCAGTACTTC; CDR3 protein: CASSTQLYEQYF
V gene: TRBV20-1; D gene: TRBD2; J gene: TRBJ2-7; clone size: many; CDR3 DNA: TGCAGTGCTAATAGCGGGGGGGCCTACGAGCAGTACTTC; CDR3 protein: CSANSGGAYEQYF
V gene: TRBV10-3; D gene: -; J gene: TRBJ1-2; clone size: once; CDR3 DNA: TGTGCCACGAGAGAAAGGGTTGCCTATGGCTACACCTTC; CDR3 protein: CATRERVAYGYTF
V gene: TRBV11-2; D gene: TRBD2; J gene: TRBJ2-5; clone size: many; CDR3 DNA: TGTGCCAGCAGCTTAGGATCGACGGGAGGGTTGATCAAGACCCAGTACTTC; CDR3 protein: CASSLGSTGGLIKTQYF
V gene: TRBV5-4; D gene: TRBD2; J gene: TRBJ2-1; clone size: -; CDR3 DNA: TGTGCCAGCAGCTTGGAAGCGGGGAGTCACAATGAGCAGTTCTTC; CDR3 protein: CASSLEAGSHNEQFF
V gene: TRBV7-3; D gene: -; J gene: TRBJ2-7; clone size: -; CDR3 DNA: TGTGCCAGCAGTCGTTTGGGGGAGTCTTACGAGCAGTACTTC; CDR3 protein: CASSRLGESYEQYF
V gene: TRBV10-3; D gene: TRBD1; J gene: TRBJ1-6; clone size: -; CDR3 DNA: TGTGCCATCAGTGACCCACAGGGGGCCGTTGATTCACCCCTCCACTTT; CDR3 protein: CAISDPQGAVDSPLHF
V gene: TRBV24-1; D gene: TRBD1; J gene: TRBJ1-2; clone size: -; CDR3 DNA: TGTGCCACCAGGCACAGGGGGCTTTATGGCTACACCTTC; CDR3 protein: CATRHRGLYGYTF
V gene: TRBV5-5; D gene: TRBD2; J gene: TRBJ2-5; clone size: few; CDR3 DNA: TGTGCCAGCAGGCGCGGGGGTCCCGTAGTGGGGGAGACCCAGTACTTC; CDR3 protein: CASRRGGPVVGETQYF
V gene: TRBV19; D gene: TRBD1; J gene: TRBJ1-5; clone size: many; CDR3 DNA: TGTGCCAGTAGTAGTAGACAGGGATGGCAGCCCCAGCATTTT; CDR3 protein: CASSSRQGWQPQHF
V gene: TRBV19; D gene: TRBD2; J gene: TRBJ2-3; clone size: -; CDR3 DNA: TGTGCCAGTAGTACAAGGACTAGCGGGAAGTGGACAGATACGCAGTATTTT; CDR3 protein: CASSTRTSGKWTDTQYF
V gene: TRBV19; D gene: TRBD2; J gene: TRBJ2-7; clone size: -; CDR3 DNA: TGTGCCAGTAGTATTAGGGGACTAGCGGTGTCGAGCTCCTACGAGCAGTACTTC; CDR3 protein: CASSIRGLAVSSSYEQYF
V gene: TRBV20-1; D gene: TRBD1; J gene: TRBJ1-6; clone size: many; CDR3 DNA: TGCAGTGCCAGACAGATACAGGGGGAAAATTCACCCCTCCACTTT; CDR3 protein: CSARQIQGENSPLHF
V gene: TRBV10-3; D gene: -; J gene: TRBJ1-3; clone size: many; CDR3 DNA: TGTGCCACCCTCCCCGGGACTACTGGAAACACCATATATTTT; CDR3 protein: CATLPGTTGNTIYF
V gene: TRBV19; D gene: TRBD1; J gene: TRBJ1-1; clone size: -; CDR3 DNA: TGTGCCAGTAGGGCAGGACAGGGACCTGAAGCTTTCTTT; CDR3 protein: CASRAGQGPEAFF
V gene: TRBV4-1; D gene: TRBD2; J gene: TRBJ2-2; clone size: -; CDR3 DNA: TGCGCCGGCAGCCAAAGCGGGGGGGCCGTCGGGGAGCTGTTTTTT; CDR3 protein: CAGSQSGGAVGELFF
V gene: TRBV6-4; D gene: -; J gene: TRBJ2-1; clone size: -; CDR3 DNA: TGTGCCAGCAGAGGCGGGCTTTCGAATGAGCAGTTCTTC; CDR3 protein: CASRGGLSNEQFF
V gene: TRBV7-2; D gene: -; J gene: TRBJ2-3; clone size: few; CDR3 DNA: TGTGCCAGCAGCTTAGATGCGGGGCCGACAGATACGCAGTATTTT; CDR3 protein: CASSLDAGPTDTQYF
V gene: TRBV28; D gene: -; J gene: TRBJ1-2; clone size: -; CDR3 DNA: TGTGCCACCGAACAGGGCGAGGCTAACTATGGCTACACCTTC; CDR3 protein: CATEQGEANYGYTF
V gene: TRBV19; D gene: -; J gene: TRBJ1-5; clone size: many; CDR3 DNA: TGTGCCAGTAGCACCGGGACGGGTTCTCACCAGCCCCAGCATTTT; CDR3 protein: CASSTGTGSHQPQHF
V gene: TRBV20-1; D gene: TRBD2; J gene: TRBJ2-7; clone size: many; CDR3 DNA: TGCAGTGCTAGTCTAGCGGGGGGGCCTCGCAAGCAGTACTTC; CDR3 protein: CSASLAGGPRKQYF
V gene: TRBV7-6; D gene: -; J gene: TRBJ1-6; clone size: many; CDR3 DNA: TGTGCCAGCAGCTCACAAGGACCGACGGGAAATTCACCCCTCCACTTT; CDR3 protein: CASSSQGPTGNSPLHF
V gene: TRBV10-3; D gene: -; J gene: TRBJ1-2; clone size: -; CDR3 DNA: TGTGCCATCAGTAAGGGCGCTTTTAACTATGGCTACACCTTC; CDR3 protein: CAISKGAFNYGYTF
V gene: TRBV15; D gene: -; J gene: TRBJ1-5; clone size: -; CDR3 DNA: TGTGCCACCAGCAGAGATCTGGGGGGGAATCAGCCCCAGCATTTT; CDR3 protein: CATSRDLGGNQPQHF
V gene: TRBV19; D gene: -; J gene: TRBJ2-1; clone size: -; CDR3 DNA: TGTGCCACGCGCGCTCCGGGGGAGCGCTCCTACAATGAGCAGTTCTTC; CDR3 protein: CATRAPGERSYNEQFF